These T cell receptor beta chains were read from a single sample in a study of shared clonotypes between healthy human individuals. Assay used: immunoSEQ multiplex PCR; TCRdb lists only in-frame clones, some missing. The data show about 1 million clones, 70% to 80% seen once. The sample comprised memory CD4+ T cells from PBMCs. These receptors all come from a man between 18 and 35 years old in good health. Some clones in this sample may be carry-over from other donors' samples. Both conserved end residues are part of each CDR3. D genes are given only for firm matches. Clone size appears in some rows only: once, few, many, or a class for an expanded clone.

>TRBJ2-3|NA|TRBV6-1|NA
CASRFGDDTQYF
TGTGCCAGCAGGTTTGGAGATGATACGCAGTATTTT
>TRBJ1-2|TRBD1|TRBV28|NA
CASLRTGNYGYTF
TGTGCCAGCCTCAGGACAGGAAACTATGGCTACACCTTC
>TRBJ2-5|TRBD1|TRBV5-1|once
CASSLEGRGLTETQYF
TGCGCCAGCAGCTTGGAAGGCAGGGGGCTGACAGAGACCCAGTACTTC
>TRBJ2-7|TRBD2|TRBV6-5|NA
CASRSGTSGYEQYF
TGTGCCAGCCGAAGCGGGACTAGCGGTTACGAGCAGTACTTC
>TRBJ2-2|NA|TRBV5-4|once
CASSTRNTGELFF
TGTGCCAGCAGCACAAGGAACACCGGGGAGCTGTTTTTT
>TRBJ2-7|NA|TRBV28|once
CASSETISGHSYEQYF
TGTGCCAGCAGTGAAACCATCTCGGGCCACTCCTACGAGCAGTACTTC
>TRBJ2-1|TRBD2|TRBV4-1|NA
CASSLSLAGGYNEQFF
TGCGCCAGCAGCCTATCCCTAGCGGGGGGGTACAATGAGCAGTTCTTC
>TRBJ1-2|NA|TRBV10-3|NA
CAIKGRGDTTFNYGYTF
TGTGCCATCAAAGGAAGAGGGGACACGACCTTTAACTATGGCTACACCTTC
>TRBJ1-4|NA|TRBV30|few
CAWSVRQGTNEKLFF
TGTGCCTGGAGTGTTCGCCAGGGAACTAATGAAAAACTGTTTTTT
>TRBJ2-1|NA|TRBV7-2|many
CASSLLTRSDEQFF
TGTGCCAGCAGCTTATTGACTAGGTCCGATGAGCAGTTCTTC
>TRBJ1-1|NA|TRBV7-2|NA
CASSLEWAEAFF
TGTGCCAGCAGCTTAGAGTGGGCTGAAGCTTTCTTT
>TRBJ1-2|TRBD1|TRBV28|NA
CASSTTGGAYGYTF
TGTGCCAGCAGTACGACAGGGGGCGCTTATGGCTACACCTTC
>TRBJ1-4|NA|TRBV5-8|NA
CASSTTGGASTNEKLFF
TGTGCCAGCAGCACCACTGGGGGGGCCTCAACTAATGAAAAACTGTTTTTT
>TRBJ2-1|NA|TRBV11-3|NA
CASSFWGNEQFF
TGTGCCAGCAGCTTTTGGGGAAATGAGCAGTTCTTC
>TRBJ2-1|NA|TRBV5-4|NA
CASSLPPGRRSSYNEQFF
TGTGCCAGCAGCTTGCCTCCGGGACGGAGGAGCTCCTACAATGAGCAGTTCTTC
>TRBJ1-5|NA|TRBV6-6|NA
CASSYSSGDNQPQHF
TGTGCCAGCAGTTACTCGTCGGGAGACAATCAGCCCCAGCATTTT
>TRBJ1-4|TRBD1|TRBV29-1|NA
CSVSDRVGEKLFF
TGCAGCGTATCGGACAGGGTAGGGGAAAAACTGTTTTTT
>TRBJ2-1|NA|TRBV5-4|NA
CASSLGSSYNEQFF
TGTGCCAGCAGCTTGGGGAGCTCCTACAATGAGCAGTTCTTC
>TRBJ2-3|TRBD2|TRBV15|NA
CATSRVLAGVTDTQYF
TGTGCCACCAGCAGAGTGCTAGCGGGGGTCACAGATACGCAGTATTTT
>TRBJ2-1|NA|TRBV10-2|NA
CASSEWGFNEQFF
TGCGCCAGCAGTGAGTGGGGCTTCAATGAGCAGTTCTTC
>TRBJ2-7|TRBD2|TRBV28|NA
CASSLSGETYEQYF
TGTGCCAGCAGTTTAAGCGGGGAAACCTACGAGCAGTACTTC
>TRBJ1-1|TRBD1|TRBV4-1|NA
CASSQDGRQGSNTEAFF
TGCGCCAGCAGCCAAGATGGGAGACAGGGATCGAACACTGAAGCTTTCTTT
>TRBJ2-7|TRBD1|TRBV5-1|NA
CASSLAPTGPLSEQYF
TGCGCCAGCAGCTTGGCCCCGACAGGGCCCCTAAGCGAGCAGTACTTC
>TRBJ2-5|TRBD1|TRBV5-8|NA
CASSSSRDRQETQYF
TGTGCCAGCAGCTCCTCCCGGGACAGACAAGAGACCCAGTACTTC
>TRBJ1-2|NA|TRBV28|NA
CASSSGFKGLGYTF
TGTGCCAGCAGTTCCGGATTCAAGGGTCTTGGCTACACCTTC
>TRBJ2-6|TRBD1|TRBV7-9|once
CASSSRDRGSGANVLTF
TGTGCCAGCAGCTCCCGGGACAGGGGGTCTGGGGCCAACGTCCTGACTTTC
>TRBJ2-7|TRBD2|TRBV10-3|NA
CAISRGSLAGAMEQYF
TGTGCCATCAGTCGGGGGAGTCTAGCGGGAGCGATGGAGCAGTACTTC
>TRBJ2-4|NA|TRBV6-5|few
CASSYTYTGSKNIQYF
TGTGCCAGCAGTTACACCTATACAGGGTCCAAAAACATTCAGTACTTC
>TRBJ1-4|NA|TRBV14|NA
CASSQDSRPTLGEKLFF
TGTGCCAGCAGCCAAGATTCCCGGCCGACGTTGGGTGAAAAACTGTTTTTT
>TRBJ2-1|TRBD2|TRBV2|NA
CASRIGLAGDNEQFF
TGTGCCAGCAGAATCGGGCTAGCGGGAGACAATGAGCAGTTCTTC
>TRBJ2-3|NA|TRBV11-3|NA
CASSLGARTDTQYF
TGTGCCAGCAGCTTAGGGGCCCGCACAGATACGCAGTATTTT
>TRBJ1-2|NA|TRBV28|NA
CASSPQGSANYGYTF
TGTGCCAGCAGTCCTCAGGGTTCAGCTAACTATGGCTACACCTTC
>TRBJ1-1|TRBD1|TRBV7-9|NA
CASSSGQGGYTGTEAFF
TGTGCCAGCAGCAGTGGACAGGGTGGGTATACTGGCACTGAAGCTTTCTTT
>TRBJ2-3|NA|TRBV7-3|many
CASSLLGAFTDTQYF
TGTGCCAGCAGCTTACTAGGAGCCTTCACAGATACGCAGTATTTT
>TRBJ1-1|NA|TRBV7-8|NA
CASSSRTVNTEAFF
TGTGCCAGCAGCTCCCGGACAGTGAACACTGAAGCTTTCTTT
>TRBJ2-3|NA|TRBV5-1|NA
CASSFAKHTDTQYF
TGCGCCAGCAGCTTCGCAAAACACACAGATACGCAGTATTTT
>TRBJ1-1|NA|TRBV7-9|NA
CASSFQENTEAFF
TGTGCCAGCAGCTTCCAGGAAAACACTGAAGCTTTCTTT
>TRBJ2-1|NA|TRBV2|NA
CASRTGLTTLNEQFF
TGTGCCAGCCGGACGGGACTCACCACTTTGAATGAGCAGTTCTTC
>TRBJ2-7|TRBD1|TRBV11-3|once
CASSSRQGESEQYF
TGTGCCAGCAGCTCCCGACAGGGGGAAAGCGAGCAGTACTTC